Listed here are 5 T cell receptor beta chains from one sample, sequenced in a study of blood T cell repertoires in COVID-19. Using immunoSEQ multiplex PCR, the repertoire was profiled, and TCRdb retains in-frame clones only, with some absent. The repertoire holds around 300,000 clones, with 88% as singletons. The sample was peripheral blood. The receptors originated from a woman aged 45-60 years with active or convalescent COVID-19.

The chain uses TRBV28 and TRBJ1-5, with a possible D match to TRBD1 (5 bases). The germline gives CDR1 MDHEN, CDR2 SYDVKM. This CDR3 spans 16 amino acids. Trimming removed 2 bases from V and 2 bases from J, with 13 bases in between. The CDR3 loop reads CASSLGRRGGNQPQHF. As DNA, the CDR3 is TGTGCCAGCAGTTTAGGGCGGCGGGGCGGCAATCAGCCCCAGCATTTT.

The chain uses TRBV7-9 and TRBJ1-2; a weak D match, TRBD1 (5 bases). Germline V gives CDR1 SEHNR, CDR2 FQNEAQ (reference sequence). Between the trimmed V and J ends, which lost 1 base and 2 bases, there was a span of 14 bases. The length of the CDR3 is 16 residues. CDR3 in amino acids: CASSLVQARPNYGYTF. DNA for the CDR3: TGTGCCAGCAGCTTAGTACAGGCTCGACCCAACTATGGCTACACCTTC.

This sequence joins TRBV27 and TRBJ2-1; D is unresolved. Germline V gene lookup returns CDR1 MNHEY and CDR2 SMNVEV (reference sequence). This CDR3 contains 16 residues. V dropped 4 bases and J dropped 2 bases, with 15 bases sitting between them. This CDR3 is CASSSHTSLPYNEQFF. For the CDR3, the DNA is TGTGCCAGCAGTTCGCACACCTCGTTACCCTACAATGAGCAGTTCTTC.

The CDR3 protein is CASSLDSWQPQHF. For the CDR3, the DNA is TGTGCCAGCAGTTTAGACAGTTGGCAGCCCCAGCATTTT. The gene calls are TRBV27 and TRBJ1-5; tentatively, D is TRBD1 (5 bases). The V end was cut by 2 bases, the J end by 7 bases, with 9 bases between. The CDR3 contains 13 residues. Germline loops: CDR1 MNHEY, CDR2 SMNVEV (reference sequence).

V and J are TRBV7-2 and TRBJ1-4; D is uncertain. The germline gives CDR1 SGHTA, CDR2 FQGNSA. V lost 2 bases and J lost 0, with 10 bases in between. The CDR3 extends over 16 amino acids. The CDR3 protein is CASSLTGSATNEKLFF. CDR3 coding DNA: TGTGCCAGCAGCTTAACCGGGTCTGCAACTAATGAAAAACTGTTTTTT.